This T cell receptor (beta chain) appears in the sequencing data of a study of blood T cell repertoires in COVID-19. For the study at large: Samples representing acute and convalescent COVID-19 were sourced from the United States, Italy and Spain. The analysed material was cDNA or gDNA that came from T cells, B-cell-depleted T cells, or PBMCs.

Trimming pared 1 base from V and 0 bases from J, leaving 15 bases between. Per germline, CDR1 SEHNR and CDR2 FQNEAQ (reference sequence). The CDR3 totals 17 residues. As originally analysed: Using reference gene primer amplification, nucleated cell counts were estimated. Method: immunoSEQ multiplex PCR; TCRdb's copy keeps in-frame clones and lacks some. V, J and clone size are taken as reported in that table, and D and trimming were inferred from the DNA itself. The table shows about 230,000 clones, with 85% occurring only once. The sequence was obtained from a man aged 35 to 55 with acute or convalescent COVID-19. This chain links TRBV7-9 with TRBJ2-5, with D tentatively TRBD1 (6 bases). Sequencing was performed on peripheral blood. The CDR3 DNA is TGTGCCAGCAGCTTAGGGGATAAAACAGGGAACCAAGAGACCCAGTACTTC. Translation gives CASSLGDKTGNQETQYF.